The present entry profiles one T cell receptor (beta chain) with its context. Its specificity is not known. The sample is drawn from a study of CD4+ T cells in melanoma. Study results and caveats: CD8+ T cell, macrophage and B cell function reportedly correlated with neoantigen-specific CD4+ T cells. Diverse differentiation states were reported for melanoma neoantigen-specific CD4+ T cells.

CDR3 length equals 16 residues. From germline, CDR1 is SGHTS and CDR2 YDEGEE. Germline trimming cut 5 bases from V and 2 bases from J; bases unmatched to any gene: 12. Sequencing used immunoSEQ multiplex PCR; TCRdb keeps in-frame clones, though not all of them. The data show 50,000 or so clones, with approximately 89% seen just once and 12% held by the top ten. The J gene is TRBJ1-1, the V gene TRBV5-8; 7 positions match TRBD1. The TCR comes from a human donor with melanoma. The specimen was peripheral blood. The CDR3 protein is CASRKDRVVINTEAFF. CDR3 DNA sequence: TGTGCCAGCAGGAAAGACAGGGTGGTTATAAACACTGAAGCTTTCTTT.